This entry lists 14 T cell receptor beta chains sequenced from one sample in a study of OX40 agonist ivuxolimab in advanced cancers. Assay: immunoSEQ multiplex PCR; the TCRdb copy retains only in-frame clones and omits some. The data show fewer than 100,000 clones, roughly nine tenths seen once. Here the sequenced sample was CD4+ or CD8+ T cells sorted from blood, taken in a trial of the OX40 agonist ivuxolimab. The receptor source for this set is an adult with an advanced solid tumor such as melanoma, head and neck, liver or kidney cancer.

The rearrangement links TRBV9 to TRBJ2-3, with D perhaps matching TRBD1 or TRBD2 (5 bases each). V was clipped by 0 bases and J by 2 bases, with 7 bases between them. The CDR3 is made up of 14 amino acids. Per the germline V gene, CDR1 is SGDLS and CDR2 is YYNGEE. The CDR3 is CASSVAGHTDTQYF. Written as DNA, the CDR3 is TGTGCCAGCAGCGTAGCGGGGCACACAGATACGCAGTATTTT.

The gene calls are TRBV5-1 and TRBJ1-5, with 10 bases lining up with TRBD1. This CDR3 contains 15 residues. Trimming cost V 3 bases and J 2 bases; bases outside gene matches: 2. Per germline, CDR1 SGHRS and CDR2 YFSETQ. The CDR3 coding sequence is TGCGCCAGCAGCTCCGGGACAGGGGGCAATCAGCCCCAGCATTTT. The encoded protein is CASSSGTGGNQPQHF.

This chain links TRBV14 with TRBJ1-2, with D possibly TRBD1 on 5 matching bases. This CDR3 has 13 residues. Germline V gives CDR1 SGHDN, CDR2 FVKESK. The V and J ends lost 4 bases and 3 bases respectively, with 9 bases between them. The CDR3, as DNA: TGTGCCAGCAGCCTTCTACAGGACTATGGCTACACCTTC. This encodes CASSLLQDYGYTF. Combining the CDR3 with reference TRBV14 and TRBJ1-2 gives the whole variable domain EAGVTQFPSHSVIEKGQTVTLRCDPISGHDNLYWYRRVMGKEIKFLLHFVKESKQDESGMPNNRFLAERTGGTYSTLKVQPAELEDSGVYFCASSLLQDYGYTFGSGTRLTVV.

The genes are TRBV28 and TRBJ2-7; 9 positions match TRBD1. This CDR3 is built from 14 residues. CDR1 and CDR2 from the germline V gene are MDHEN and SYDVKM. V gave up 6 bases and J gave up 9 bases; unmatched junction bases: 12. The CDR3: CASRETGGGSGQYF. CDR3 nucleotide sequence: TGTGCCAGCAGGGAGACAGGGGGAGGTTCCGGGCAGTACTTC.

The chain couples TRBV7-3 to TRBJ1-1; D is unresolved. The CDR3 length is 13 residues. The germline V and J ends were trimmed by 0 bases and 2 bases, with 4 bases remaining between them. The V gene's germline CDR1 is SGHTA and CDR2 FQGTGA. The CDR3 nucleotides are TGTGCCAGCAGCTTAACCGTCAACACTGAAGCTTTCTTT. Translation gives CASSLTVNTEAFF.

The chain has TRBV5-4 and TRBJ2-1, with D uncertain. The CDR3 has 11 amino acids. The V end was cut by 3 bases, the J end by 4 bases, with 2 bases between. Germline CDR1 and CDR2: SGHNT and YYREEE (reference sequence). The CDR3: CASSWYNEQFF. Here the CDR3 DNA reads TGTGCCAGCAGCTGGTACAATGAGCAGTTCTTC.

This clone was recorded a few times. This rearrangement joins TRBV15 to TRBJ1-2; 7 positions agree with TRBD1. Per the germline V gene, CDR1 is LNHNV and CDR2 is YYDKDF (reference sequence). V lost 3 bases to trimming and J lost 2 bases; unmatched junction nucleotides: 0. The CDR3 length is 13 residues. CDR3 nucleotides: TGTGCCACCAGCAGGACAGGGAACTATGGCTACACCTTC. Amino acid sequence: CATSRTGNYGYTF.

The V and J genes are TRBV19 and TRBJ2-3, with D tentatively TRBD1 or TRBD2 (5 bases each). This CDR3 contains 14 residues. Trimming took off 3 bases at V and 4 bases at J, with 11 bases between the two ends. CDR1 and CDR2 from the germline V gene are LNHDA and SQIVND (reference sequence). CDR3 nucleotides: TGTGCCAGTAGTATGGTAAGGGACGCAGATACGCAGTATTTT. Encoded protein: CASSMVRDADTQYF.

The chain links TRBV11-2 to TRBJ2-7; weak D call: TRBD1 (6 bases). The CDR3 has 15 residues. Germline-derived CDR1 and CDR2 are SGHAT and FQNNGV. V was pared by 2 bases and J by 5 bases, with 16 bases between. The CDR3 region is CASSLRGRGFHEQYF. CDR3 in DNA: TGTGCCAGCAGCTTAAGGGGCAGGGGTTTTCACGAGCAGTACTTC.

The chain combines TRBV5-1 with TRBJ2-1; D is unclear. The V gene lost 2 bases and the J gene lost 3 bases, with 18 bases spanning the gap. The CDR3 sequence is 17 residues long. Germline V CDR1 and CDR2: SGHRS, YFSETQ. The CDR3 DNA is TGCGCCAGCAGCTTTTCGATGGATAGCACCCTCTACAATGAGCAGTTCTTC. This sequence encodes CASSFSMDSTLYNEQFF.

This chain uses TRBV28 with TRBJ1-4, with 10 nucleotides matching TRBD1. The V segment lost 5 bases and the J segment 8 bases; nucleotides outside the gene matches: 11. CDR1 is MDHEN, CDR2 SYDVKM, per germline. The CDR3 has 16 residues. As DNA, the CDR3 is TGTGCCAGCAGTACCCGGGACAGGGGATTGGGGGAAAAACTGTTTTTT. It encodes CASSTRDRGLGEKLFF.

CDR3 sequence: CASSRTTTGWVSEKLFF. CDR3 coding DNA: TGTGCCAGCAGCCGCACAACCACAGGGTGGGTCAGTGAAAAACTGTTTTTT. The chain links TRBV5-6 to TRBJ1-4; the D gene is possibly TRBD1 (6 bases). The germline gives CDR1 SGHDT, CDR2 YYEEEE. V lost 4 bases, J lost 7 bases, and 23 bases lay in between. The length of the CDR3 is 17 residues.

This clone appeared a few times. The rearrangement links TRBV12-5 to TRBJ2-5, with a tentative D call TRBD1 (5 bases). Germline V lookup: CDR1 LGHNT, CDR2 FRNRAP. Between the trimmed V and J ends, which lost 5 bases and 1 base, there was a span of 17 bases. The CDR3 is 16 amino acids. CDR3 residues: CASGPGQRPFQETQYF. In nucleotides, the CDR3 is TGTGCTAGTGGTCCCGGACAACGACCTTTCCAAGAGACCCAGTACTTC.

The V call is TRBV5-1, the J call TRBJ2-3; 12 nucleotides match TRBD2. This CDR3 has 17 amino acids. The germline V gene encodes CDR1 SGHRS and CDR2 YFSETQ. The V and J ends lost 4 bases and 5 bases, in that order; junction bases with no gene match: 11. Here the CDR3 DNA reads TGCGCCAGCAGCATACTAGCGGGGGGCCCGGTTGGAGATACGCAGTATTTT. Translation gives CASSILAGGPVGDTQYF.